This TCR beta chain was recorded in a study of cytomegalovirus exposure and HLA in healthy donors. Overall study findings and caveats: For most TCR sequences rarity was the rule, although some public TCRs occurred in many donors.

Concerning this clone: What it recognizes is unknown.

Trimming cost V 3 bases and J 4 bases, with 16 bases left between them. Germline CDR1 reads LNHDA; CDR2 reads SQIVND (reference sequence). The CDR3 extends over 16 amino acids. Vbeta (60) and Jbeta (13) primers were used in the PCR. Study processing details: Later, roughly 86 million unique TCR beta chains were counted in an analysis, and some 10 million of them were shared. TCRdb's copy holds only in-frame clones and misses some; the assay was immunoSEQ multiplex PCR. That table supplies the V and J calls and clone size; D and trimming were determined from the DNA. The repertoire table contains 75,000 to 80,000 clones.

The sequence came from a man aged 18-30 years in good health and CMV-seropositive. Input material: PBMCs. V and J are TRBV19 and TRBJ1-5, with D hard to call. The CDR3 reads CASSILDYVENQPQHF. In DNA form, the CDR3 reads TGTGCCAGTAGTATCTTGGACTATGTTGAGAATCAGCCCCAGCATTTT.